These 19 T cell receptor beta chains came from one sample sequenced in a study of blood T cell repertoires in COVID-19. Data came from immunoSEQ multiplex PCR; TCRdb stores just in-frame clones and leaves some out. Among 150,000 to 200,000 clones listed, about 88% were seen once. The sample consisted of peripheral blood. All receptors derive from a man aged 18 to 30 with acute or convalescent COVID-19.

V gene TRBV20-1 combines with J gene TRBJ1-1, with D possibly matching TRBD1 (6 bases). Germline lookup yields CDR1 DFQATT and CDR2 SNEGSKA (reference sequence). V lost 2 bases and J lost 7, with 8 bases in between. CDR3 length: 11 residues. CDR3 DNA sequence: TGCAGTGCTAGAAGAGGGGGTGAAGCTTTCTTT. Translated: CSARRGGEAFF.

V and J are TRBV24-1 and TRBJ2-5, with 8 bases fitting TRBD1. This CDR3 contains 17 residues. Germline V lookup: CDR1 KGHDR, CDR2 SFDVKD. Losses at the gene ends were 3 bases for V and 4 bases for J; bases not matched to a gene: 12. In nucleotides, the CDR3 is TGTGCCACCAGTGATCCAGGGACAGGATCCCTTGGAGAGACCCAGTACTTC. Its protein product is CATSDPGTGSLGETQYF.

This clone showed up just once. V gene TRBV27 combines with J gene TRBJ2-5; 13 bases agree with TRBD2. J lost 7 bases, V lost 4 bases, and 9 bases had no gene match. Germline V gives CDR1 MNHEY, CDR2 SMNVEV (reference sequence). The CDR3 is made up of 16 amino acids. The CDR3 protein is CASSSLAGGQGGTQYF. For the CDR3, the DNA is TGTGCCAGCAGTTCACTAGCGGGGGGGCAGGGAGGGACCCAGTACTTC.

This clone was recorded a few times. The CDR3 protein is CASSLAVTGELFF. CDR3 bases: TGTGCCAGTAGCCTAGCGGTAACCGGGGAGCTGTTTTTT. This rearrangement joins TRBV19 to TRBJ2-2, with 7 bases identical to TRBD2. CDR3 length: 13 residues. With 6 bases clipped from V and 5 bases from J, the junction kept 3 bases outside the gene matches. Germline-derived CDR1 and CDR2 are LNHDA and SQIVND (reference sequence).

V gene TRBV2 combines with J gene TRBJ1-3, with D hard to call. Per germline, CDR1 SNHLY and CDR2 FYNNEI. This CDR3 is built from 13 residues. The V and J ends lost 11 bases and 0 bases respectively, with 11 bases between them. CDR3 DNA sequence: TGTGCCGGGAGCGGGGACTCTGGAAACACCATATATTTT. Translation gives CAGSGDSGNTIYF.

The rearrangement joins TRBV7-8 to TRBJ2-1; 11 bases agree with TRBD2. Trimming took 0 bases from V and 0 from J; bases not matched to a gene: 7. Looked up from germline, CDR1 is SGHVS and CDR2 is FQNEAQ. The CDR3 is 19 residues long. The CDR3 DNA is TGTGCCAGCAGCTTAGCTAGGGTTCTAGCGGGGGGCTCCTACAATGAGCAGTTCTTC. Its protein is CASSLARVLAGGSYNEQFF.

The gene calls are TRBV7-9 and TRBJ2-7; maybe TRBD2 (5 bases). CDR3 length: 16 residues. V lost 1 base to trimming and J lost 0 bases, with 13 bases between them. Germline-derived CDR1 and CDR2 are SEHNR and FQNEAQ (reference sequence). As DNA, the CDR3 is TGTGCCAGCAGCTTAGATTACGGGGAAAGCTCCTACGAGCAGTACGTC. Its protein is CASSLDYGESSYEQYV.

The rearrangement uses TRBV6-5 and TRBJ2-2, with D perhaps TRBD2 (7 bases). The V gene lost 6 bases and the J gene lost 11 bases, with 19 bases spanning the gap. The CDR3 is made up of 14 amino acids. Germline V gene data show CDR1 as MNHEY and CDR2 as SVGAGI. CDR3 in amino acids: CASSQRGASTELFF. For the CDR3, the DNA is TGTGCCAGCAGCCAACGGGGGGCCTCCACCGAGCTGTTTTTT.

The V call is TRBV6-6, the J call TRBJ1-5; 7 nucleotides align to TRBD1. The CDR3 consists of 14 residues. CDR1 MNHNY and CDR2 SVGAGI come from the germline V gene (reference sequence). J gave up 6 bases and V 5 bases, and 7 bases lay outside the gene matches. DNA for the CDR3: TGTGCCAGCAGTACACAGGGGCTGACTCAGCCCCAGCATTTT. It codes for CASSTQGLTQPQHF.

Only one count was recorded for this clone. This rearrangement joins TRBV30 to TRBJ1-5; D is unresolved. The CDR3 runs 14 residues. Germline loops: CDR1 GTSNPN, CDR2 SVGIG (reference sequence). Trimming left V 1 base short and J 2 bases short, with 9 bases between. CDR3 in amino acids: CAWSAGEGNQPQHF. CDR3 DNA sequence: TGTGCCTGGAGTGCTGGGGAGGGCAATCAGCCCCAGCATTTT.

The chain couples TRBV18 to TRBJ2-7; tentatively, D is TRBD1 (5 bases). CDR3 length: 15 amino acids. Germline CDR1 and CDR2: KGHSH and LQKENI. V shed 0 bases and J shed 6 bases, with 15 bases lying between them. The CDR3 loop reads CASSPPNLQGGEQYF. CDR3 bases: TGTGCCAGCTCACCACCGAATCTGCAGGGTGGCGAGCAGTACTTC.

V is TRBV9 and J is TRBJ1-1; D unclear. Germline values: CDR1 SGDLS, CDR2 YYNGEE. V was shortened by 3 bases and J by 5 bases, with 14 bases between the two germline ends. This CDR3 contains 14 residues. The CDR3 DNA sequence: TGTGCCAGCAGCGCTTGGGATTCGGGGACTGAAGCTTTCTTT. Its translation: CASSAWDSGTEAFF.

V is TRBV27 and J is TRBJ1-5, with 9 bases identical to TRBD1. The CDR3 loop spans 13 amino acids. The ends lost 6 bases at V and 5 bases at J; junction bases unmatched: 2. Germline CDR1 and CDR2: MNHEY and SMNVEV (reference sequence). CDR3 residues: CASRRTGDQPQHF. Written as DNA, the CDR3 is TGTGCCAGCAGACGGACAGGGGATCAGCCCCAGCATTTT.

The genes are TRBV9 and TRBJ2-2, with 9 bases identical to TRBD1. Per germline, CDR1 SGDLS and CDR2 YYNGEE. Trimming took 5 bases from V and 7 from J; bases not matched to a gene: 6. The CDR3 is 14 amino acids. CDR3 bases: TGTGCCAGCAGAACAGGGACAGGGAACGGGGAGCTGTTTTTT. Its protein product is CASRTGTGNGELFF.

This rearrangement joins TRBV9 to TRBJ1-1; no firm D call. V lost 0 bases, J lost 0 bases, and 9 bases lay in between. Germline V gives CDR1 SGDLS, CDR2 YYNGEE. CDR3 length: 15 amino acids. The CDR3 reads CASSVAFSMNTEAFF. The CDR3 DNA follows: TGTGCCAGCAGCGTAGCTTTTTCTATGAACACTGAAGCTTTCTTT. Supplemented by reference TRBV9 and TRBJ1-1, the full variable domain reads DSGVTQTPKHLITATGQRVTLRCSPRSGDLSVYWYQQSLDQGLQFLIQYYNGEERAKGNILERFSAQQFPDLHSELNLSSLELGDSALYFCASSVAFSMNTEAFFGQGTRLTVV.

DNA for the CDR3: TGTGCCTGGAGCCGGGGACAGGGTTATGAAAAACTGTTTTTT. It codes for CAWSRGQGYEKLFF. J is TRBJ1-4 and V is TRBV30; 9 bases are a match to TRBD1. The ends lost 3 bases at V and 6 bases at J; junction bases unmatched: 5. Germline CDR1 reads GTSNPN; CDR2 reads SVGIG (reference sequence). The CDR3 loop spans 14 amino acids.

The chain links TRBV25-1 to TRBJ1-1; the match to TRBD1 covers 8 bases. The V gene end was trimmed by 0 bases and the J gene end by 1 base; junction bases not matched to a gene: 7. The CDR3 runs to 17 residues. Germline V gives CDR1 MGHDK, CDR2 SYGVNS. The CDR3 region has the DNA TGTGCCAGCAGTGAATATGAACCAGGGGGCCGGAACACTGAAGCTTTCTTT. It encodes CASSEYEPGGRNTEAFF.

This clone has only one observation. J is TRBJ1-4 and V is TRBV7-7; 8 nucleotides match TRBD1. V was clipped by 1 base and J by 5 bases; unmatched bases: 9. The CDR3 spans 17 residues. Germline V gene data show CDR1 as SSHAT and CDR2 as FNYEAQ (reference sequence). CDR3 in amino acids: CASSLEGQGAKNEKLFF. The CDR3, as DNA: TGTGCCAGCAGCTTAGAGGGTCAGGGGGCGAAAAATGAAAAACTGTTTTTT.

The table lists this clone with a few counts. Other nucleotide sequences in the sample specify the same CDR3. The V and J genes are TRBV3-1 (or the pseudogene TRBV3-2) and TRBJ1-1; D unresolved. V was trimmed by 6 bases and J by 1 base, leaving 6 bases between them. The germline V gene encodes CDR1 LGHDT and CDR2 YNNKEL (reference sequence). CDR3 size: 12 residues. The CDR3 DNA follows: TGTGCCAGCAGTCCCGGGAACACTGAAGCTTTCTTT. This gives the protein CASSPGNTEAFF.